The clone carrying this T cell receptor beta chain ranks as medium-sized (0.01 to 0.1%). There were no patients who had received any treatment before thyroid surgery. The entry originates in a study of metastatic and nonmetastatic thyroid tumors. The V end was cut by 5 bases, the J end by 1 base, with 27 bases between. Per germline, CDR1 SGHVS and CDR2 FQNEAQ. This CDR3 spans 20 amino acids. TCRdb ran MiXCR on the PCR reads. The sample includes about 21,000 clones, around 17% of them seen just once. Input material: blood. The sequence was obtained from a male donor with papillary thyroid cancer or a benign thyroid nodule (not recorded which). Some clones in this sample may be carry-over from other donors' samples. The chain has TRBV7-8 and TRBJ1-3; D gene unclear. CDR3 loop: CASSNPLGIAEQGSGNTIYF. The CDR3 bases are TGTGCCAGCAGCAACCCCCTCGGGATTGCAGAACAAGGGTCTGGAAACACCATATATTTT.